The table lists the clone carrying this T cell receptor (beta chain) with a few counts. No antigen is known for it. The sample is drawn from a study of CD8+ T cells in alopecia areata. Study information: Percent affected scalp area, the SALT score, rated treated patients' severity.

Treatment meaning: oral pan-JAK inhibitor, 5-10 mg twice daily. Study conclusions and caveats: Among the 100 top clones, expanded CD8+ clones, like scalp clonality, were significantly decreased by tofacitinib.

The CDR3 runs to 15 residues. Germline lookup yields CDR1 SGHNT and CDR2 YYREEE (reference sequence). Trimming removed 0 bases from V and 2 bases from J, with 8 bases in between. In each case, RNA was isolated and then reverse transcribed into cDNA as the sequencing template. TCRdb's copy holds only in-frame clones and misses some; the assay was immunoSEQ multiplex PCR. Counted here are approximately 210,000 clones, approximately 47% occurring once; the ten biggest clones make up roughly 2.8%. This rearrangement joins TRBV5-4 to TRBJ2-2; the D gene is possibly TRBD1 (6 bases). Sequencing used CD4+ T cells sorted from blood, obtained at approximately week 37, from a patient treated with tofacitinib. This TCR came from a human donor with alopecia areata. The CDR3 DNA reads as TGTGCCAGCAGCTTGGCAGGGGTCAACACCGGGGAGCTGTTTTTT. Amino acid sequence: CASSLAGVNTGELFF.